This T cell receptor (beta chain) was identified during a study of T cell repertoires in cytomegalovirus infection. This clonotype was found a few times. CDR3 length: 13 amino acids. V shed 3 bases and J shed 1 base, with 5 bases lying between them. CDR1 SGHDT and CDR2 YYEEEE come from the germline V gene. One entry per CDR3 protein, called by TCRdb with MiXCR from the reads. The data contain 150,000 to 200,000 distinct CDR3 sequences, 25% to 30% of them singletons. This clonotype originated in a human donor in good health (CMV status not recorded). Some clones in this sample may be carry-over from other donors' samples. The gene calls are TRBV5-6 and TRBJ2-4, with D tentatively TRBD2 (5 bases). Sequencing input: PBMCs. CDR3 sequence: CASSSGAKNIQYF. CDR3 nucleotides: TGTGCCAGCAGCTCGGGGGCCAAAAACATTCAGTACTTC.